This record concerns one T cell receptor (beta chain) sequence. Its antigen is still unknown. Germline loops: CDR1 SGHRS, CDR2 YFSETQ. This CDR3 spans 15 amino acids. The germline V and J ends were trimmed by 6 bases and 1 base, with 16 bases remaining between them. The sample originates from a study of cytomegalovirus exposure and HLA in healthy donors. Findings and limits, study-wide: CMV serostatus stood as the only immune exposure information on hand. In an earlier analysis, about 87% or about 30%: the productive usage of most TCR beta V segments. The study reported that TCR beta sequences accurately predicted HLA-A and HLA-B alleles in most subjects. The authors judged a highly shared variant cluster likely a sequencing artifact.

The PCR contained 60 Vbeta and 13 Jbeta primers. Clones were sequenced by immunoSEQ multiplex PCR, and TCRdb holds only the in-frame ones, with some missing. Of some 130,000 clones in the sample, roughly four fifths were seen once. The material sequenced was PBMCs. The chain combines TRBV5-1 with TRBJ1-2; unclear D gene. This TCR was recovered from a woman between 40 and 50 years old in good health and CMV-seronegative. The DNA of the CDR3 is TGCGCCAGCACCTTCGAACAGTACGTTAACTATGGCTACACCTTC. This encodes CASTFEQYVNYGYTF.